These T cell receptor beta chains were read from a single sample in a study of human T cells and chemical hapten exposure. Using its own MiXCR run on the RACE reads, TCRdb lists one record per CDR3 protein. The table has around 42,000 distinct CDR3 sequences, 3% to 3.5% seen once; the top ten hold 6.5% to 8%. The sample consisted of whole blood, taken in connection with sensitization to the hapten diphenylcyclopropenone (DPC). The receptors derive from a man aged 35 to 55 with alopecia areata. Some clones in this sample may be carry-over from other donors' samples. The CDR3 runs from the conserved cysteine through the conserved F or W. Fields, in order: CDR3 DNA, CDR3 protein, D gene, J gene, CDR3 length, clone size, V gene. D genes are given only for firm matches. Where a row states a size, it is once, few, many or the class of an expanded clone; other rows omit it.

TGTGCCAGCAGTTACGCCGGACAGGGAAACACCATATATTTT,CASSYAGQGNTIYF,NA,TRBJ1-3,14,many,TRBV6-5
TGCAGTGCTAGAGTCCCTCGGGCTCCTAATCAGCCCCAGCATTTT,CSARVPRAPNQPQHF,NA,TRBJ1-5,15,many,TRBV20-1
TGTGCCAGCAGCGCCCCGGGACAGTATATCCAAGGCTACACCTTC,CASSAPGQYIQGYTF,TRBD1,TRBJ1-2,15,NA,TRBV3-1
TGTGCCAGCAGCTTAGTCCGGGTTGGCTATGGCTACACCTTC,CASSLVRVGYGYTF,NA,TRBJ1-2,14,many,TRBV7-9
TGTGCCAGCAGCGTAGACCCGACAGTACCCGGGGCTTCACCCCTCCACTTT,CASSVDPTVPGASPLHF,NA,TRBJ1-6,17,many,TRBV9
TGTGCCAGCAGTAGTCTAGGGGGATCAGGCACAGATACGCAGTATTTT,CASSSLGGSGTDTQYF,NA,TRBJ2-3,16,many,TRBV6-6
TGTGCCAGCAGTTTAGTATGGGGGGCGTTCTACGAGCAGTACTTC,CASSLVWGAFYEQYF,NA,TRBJ2-7,15,few,TRBV27
TGTGCCAGCAGCTCCTCCGGGACAGGGGAGCCCGAGCAGTACTTC,CASSSSGTGEPEQYF,TRBD1,TRBJ2-7,15,many,TRBV7-9
TGTGCCAGCAGTTACTCTTCGCGGGTCTGGGAGCAGTTCTTC,CASSYSSRVWEQFF,NA,TRBJ2-1,14,many,TRBV6-2/TRBV6-3
TGTGCCAGCAGCCGCCGGGACAGGGGGATTGGTAGCACAGATACGCAGTATTTT,CASSRRDRGIGSTDTQYF,TRBD1,TRBJ2-3,18,many,TRBV7-8
TGTGCCAGCAGTTACTCGAGGAGCTCTGGAAACACCATATATTTT,CASSYSRSSGNTIYF,NA,TRBJ1-3,15,many,TRBV6-6
TGTGCCAGCAGCCTGCGTAGCGGGAGGGCGCCAGATACGCAGTATTTT,CASSLRSGRAPDTQYF,TRBD2,TRBJ2-3,16,many,TRBV5-6
TGCGCCAGCAGCCTAGCCCCCGCGGGGGGTGGCACAGATACGCAGTATTTT,CASSLAPAGGGTDTQYF,TRBD2,TRBJ2-3,17,many,TRBV5-1
TGTGCCTGGCGGGGGGATTCCACAGATACGCAGTATTTT,CAWRGDSTDTQYF,TRBD2,TRBJ2-3,13,few,TRBV30
TGTGCCAGCAGCTCCCGGGAGTACACTGAAGCTTTCTTT,CASSSREYTEAFF,NA,TRBJ1-1,13,few,TRBV5-6
TGCAGTGCTATCGAACCCAGGGGAGGGAGCAATCAGCCCCAGCATTTT,CSAIEPRGGSNQPQHF,NA,TRBJ1-5,16,many,TRBV20-1
TGTGCCAGTAGTATAGCGGGGACTAGCCTGGGGGGGAGCTCCTACAATGAGCAGTTCTTC,CASSIAGTSLGGSSYNEQFF,TRBD2,TRBJ2-1,20,NA,TRBV19
TGTGCCAGCAGTTCCCCCTCTCGCCCCGGTACGCAGTATTTT,CASSSPSRPGTQYF,NA,TRBJ2-3,14,many,TRBV28
TGTGCCAGCAGAACGGGACAGGGCCGGTACTACTTC,CASRTGQGRYYF,TRBD1,TRBJ2-7,12,many,TRBV27
TGTGCCACCAGTGCGGGAGTCGGCACCGGGGAGCTGTTTTTT,CATSAGVGTGELFF,TRBD2,TRBJ2-2,14,many,TRBV11-2
TGTGCCAGCAGCCAAACCCGGGGGGGTAGCAATCAGCCCCAGCATTTT,CASSQTRGGSNQPQHF,NA,TRBJ1-5,16,many,TRBV6-6
TGCGCCAGCAGTCAACAGGATGGTGACCTGACTAATGAAAAACTGTTTTTT,CASSQQDGDLTNEKLFF,NA,TRBJ1-4,17,many,TRBV23-1
TGTGCCAGCAGCTTAGTCGGGACTCCGAGGGCTGAAGCTTTCTTT,CASSLVGTPRAEAFF,NA,TRBJ1-1,15,many,TRBV11-2
TGTGCCAGCAGTTTCGGGCCGAACACTGAAGCTTTCTTT,CASSFGPNTEAFF,NA,TRBJ1-1,13,many,TRBV12-3/TRBV12-4
TGTGCCAGCAGTGTCGACAGAGGGTGGACTGAAGCTTTCTTT,CASSVDRGWTEAFF,NA,TRBJ1-1,14,NA,TRBV2
TGTGCCAGCAACCCGGGCGGGGGGATGGCTAACTATGGCTACACCTTC,CASNPGGGMANYGYTF,NA,TRBJ1-2,16,many,TRBV7-2
TGTGCCAGCAGTTATTATTTGGGAAGGGAGCAGTACTTC,CASSYYLGREQYF,NA,TRBJ2-7,13,many,TRBV6-5
TGTGCCAGCAGAGGACTAGCGGGGTACAATGAGCAGTTCTTC,CASRGLAGYNEQFF,TRBD2,TRBJ2-1,14,many,TRBV6-2/TRBV6-3
TGCGCCAGCAGGTCGGGTTTATCGGCAGATACGCAGTATTTT,CASRSGLSADTQYF,NA,TRBJ2-3,14,many,TRBV5-1
TGCGCCAGCAGCCAACGACAGGGGGCCGATGAGCAGTTCTTC,CASSQRQGADEQFF,TRBD1,TRBJ2-1,14,many,TRBV4-1
TGTGCCAGCAGCCAAGAGGCGGCTGGGAGGACCCAGTACTTC,CASSQEAAGRTQYF,NA,TRBJ2-5,14,many,TRBV14
TGTGCCACCAGTGGAACTAGCGGGACTAAAAACATTCAGTACTTC,CATSGTSGTKNIQYF,TRBD2,TRBJ2-4,15,many,TRBV24-1
TGTGCCAGCAGCTTAAGGGTTAGCGGGAGGTTGATCACAGATACGCAGTATTTT,CASSLRVSGRLITDTQYF,TRBD2,TRBJ2-3,18,many,TRBV7-8
TGTGCCAGCAGTCCGAGTGGAGTACAGTCCTACGAGCAGTACTTC,CASSPSGVQSYEQYF,NA,TRBJ2-7,15,many,TRBV28
TGTGCCAGCAGCACTCCGGGAGTACTATCTTCCTACAATGAGCAGTTCTTC,CASSTPGVLSSYNEQFF,NA,TRBJ2-1,17,many,TRBV11-2